The next 8 T cell receptor beta chains were all read from a single sample in a study of molecular identifiers for immune sequencing clone quantification. TCRdb re-called the PCR reads with MiXCR, one entry per CDR3 protein. The sample holds about 35,000 distinct CDR3 sequences, approximately 17% seen once. What was sequenced was naive CD8+ T cells from blood, with Jurkat cell RNA spiked in. Described subset: FACS-sorted CD8+CD4-CCR7+CD45RA+ naive T cells. The receptors stem from a human donor in good health. Some libraries in this study had Jurkat cell RNA spiked in.

V gene TRBV12-3 or TRBV12-4 combines with J gene TRBJ2-7; D remains ambiguous. This CDR3 spans 16 amino acids. V was pared by 6 bases and J by 3 bases, with 21 bases between. CDR3 region: CASSFLGLGWDYEQYF. In DNA form, the CDR3 reads TGTGCCAGCAGCTTCCTAGGTTTGGGGTGGGACTACGAGCAGTACTTC.

At least ten counts were recorded for this clonotype. V and J are TRBV15 and TRBJ2-7; tentatively, D is TRBD1 or TRBD2 (5 bases each). V was pared by 1 base and J by 6 bases, with 10 bases between. This CDR3 region has 13 residues. The germline V gene encodes CDR1 LNHNV and CDR2 YYDKDF (reference sequence). Here the CDR3 DNA reads TGTGCCACCAGCAGAGTATCTGGGGGCGAGCAGTACTTC. Encoded protein: CATSRVSGGEQYF.

This clonotype showed up many times. This chain joins TRBV7-9 and TRBJ2-7; tentatively, D is TRBD1 or TRBD2 (5 bases each). V was cut by 5 bases and J by 2 bases, with 13 bases left in between. Per germline, CDR1 SEHNR and CDR2 FQNEAQ (reference sequence). This CDR3 is built from 14 residues. The CDR3 sequence is CASSPGAGPYEQYF. CDR3 bases: TGTGCCAGCAGCCCCGGGGCAGGGCCCTACGAGCAGTACTTC.

This clonotype has more than one count but fewer than ten. This clone may be a read error of a much larger clone one base away. The genes are TRBV12-3 or TRBV12-4 and TRBJ2-2; D is perhaps TRBD1 (5 bases). The CDR3 sequence is 15 residues long. The chain's CDR3 is CAGSFDSANTGELFF. CDR3 DNA: TGTGCCGGCAGTTTTGACAGCGCGAACACCGGGGAGCTGTTTTTT.

This clonotype is medium-sized (0.01 to 0.1%). The V gene is TRBV29-1, the J gene TRBJ2-7; D is possibly TRBD1 (5 bases). This CDR3 has 12 residues. Between the trimmed V and J ends, which lost 6 bases and 3 bases, there was a span of 12 bases. Germline V CDR1 and CDR2: SQVTM, ANQGSEA. CDR3 in amino acids: CSVLTDDYEQYF. Written as DNA, the CDR3 is TGCAGCGTGCTGACAGATGACTACGAGCAGTACTTC.

Ten or more counts support this clonotype. J is TRBJ2-7 and V is TRBV6-2 or TRBV6-3, with no clear D. Germline CDR1 reads MNHEY; CDR2 reads SVGEGT. Trimming removed 2 bases at V and 1 base at J, with 6 bases between. This CDR3 comprises 13 residues. The DNA for the CDR3 is TGTGCCAGCAGTTACCTTACATCCTACGAGCAGTACTTC. Translation gives CASSYLTSYEQYF.

The gene calls are TRBV27 and TRBJ2-5; D is unclear. In germline, CDR1 is MNHEY, CDR2 SMNVEV (reference sequence). The CDR3 loop spans 13 amino acids. Deletions cut 3 bases from V and 5 bases from J, with 10 bases between. CDR3 DNA: TGTGCCAGCAGTTTCCTCACCGACGAGACCCAGTACTTC. Translated: CASSFLTDETQYF.

This clonotype was seen ten or more times. This chain uses TRBV13 with TRBJ1-2; D remains ambiguous. CDR3 size: 15 residues. Germline V lookup: CDR1 PRHDT, CDR2 FYEKMQ (reference sequence). Trimming stripped 3 bases from V and 2 bases from J, with 13 bases between. CDR3 bases: TGTGCCAGCAGCTTCCCCTCCGACGGAAACTATGGCTACACCTTC. This gives the protein CASSFPSDGNYGYTF. Based on the CDR3 plus reference TRBV13 and TRBJ1-2, the full variable domain is AAGVIQSPRHLIKEKRETATLKCYPIPRHDTVYWYQQGPGQDPQFLISFYEKMQSDKGSIPDRFSAQQFSDYHSELNMSSLELGDSALYFCASSFPSDGNYGYTFGSGTRLTVV.